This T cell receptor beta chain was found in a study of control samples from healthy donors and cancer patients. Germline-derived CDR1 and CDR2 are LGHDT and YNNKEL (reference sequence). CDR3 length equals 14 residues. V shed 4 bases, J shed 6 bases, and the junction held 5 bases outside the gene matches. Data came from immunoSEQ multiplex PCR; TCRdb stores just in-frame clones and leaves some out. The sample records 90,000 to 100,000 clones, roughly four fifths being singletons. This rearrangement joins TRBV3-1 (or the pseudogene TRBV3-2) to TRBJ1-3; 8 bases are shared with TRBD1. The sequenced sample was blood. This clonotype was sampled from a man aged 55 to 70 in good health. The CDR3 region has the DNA TGTGCCAGCAGCCCCCGGACAGGGACAAACACCATATATTTT. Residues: CASSPRTGTNTIYF.